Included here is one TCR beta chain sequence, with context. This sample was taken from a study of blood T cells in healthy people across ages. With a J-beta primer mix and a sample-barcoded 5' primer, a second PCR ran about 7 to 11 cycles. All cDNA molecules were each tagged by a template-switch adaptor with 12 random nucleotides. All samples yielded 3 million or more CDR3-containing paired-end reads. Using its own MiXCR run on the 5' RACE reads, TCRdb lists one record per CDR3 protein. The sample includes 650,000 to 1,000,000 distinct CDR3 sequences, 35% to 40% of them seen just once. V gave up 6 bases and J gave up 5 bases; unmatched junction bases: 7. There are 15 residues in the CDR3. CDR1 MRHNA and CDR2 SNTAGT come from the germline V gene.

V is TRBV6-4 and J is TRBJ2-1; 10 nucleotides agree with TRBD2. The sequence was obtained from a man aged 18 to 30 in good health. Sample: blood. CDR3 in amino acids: CASRSERGGNNEQFF. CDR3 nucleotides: TGTGCCAGCAGAAGCGAGCGGGGGGGTAACAATGAGCAGTTCTTC.